The clone carrying this T cell receptor (beta chain) showed up just a few times. Its antigen is not identified. The CDR3 loop spans 15 amino acids. Germline lookup yields CDR1 SGHRS and CDR2 YFSETQ. V was pared by 4 bases and J by 7 bases, with 14 bases of the junction left unmatched. The record originates from a study of identical twins. Study-wide points: Beta clonotypes that were abundant in cord blood contained fewer insertions, a pattern absent from memory repertoires. Partly confounded zero-insertion analyses could result from invariant MAIT and iNKT cells.

A universal primer binding site was introduced by template switching. The final cDNA contained unique molecular identifiers. MiXCR, run by TCRdb on the 5' RACE reads, gives a single entry per CDR3 protein. Of 350,000 or so distinct CDR3 sequences listed, roughly 10% are singletons. This receptor was taken from a woman in her forties or fifties in good health. The V call is TRBV5-1, the J call TRBJ2-7, with 7 bases that match TRBD2. Sequencing was performed on naive T cells sorted from blood. The chain's CDR3 is CASSRLTSPSGEQYV. The DNA for the CDR3 is TGCGCCAGCAGCCGCTTGACTAGCCCCTCGGGGGAGCAGTACGTC.